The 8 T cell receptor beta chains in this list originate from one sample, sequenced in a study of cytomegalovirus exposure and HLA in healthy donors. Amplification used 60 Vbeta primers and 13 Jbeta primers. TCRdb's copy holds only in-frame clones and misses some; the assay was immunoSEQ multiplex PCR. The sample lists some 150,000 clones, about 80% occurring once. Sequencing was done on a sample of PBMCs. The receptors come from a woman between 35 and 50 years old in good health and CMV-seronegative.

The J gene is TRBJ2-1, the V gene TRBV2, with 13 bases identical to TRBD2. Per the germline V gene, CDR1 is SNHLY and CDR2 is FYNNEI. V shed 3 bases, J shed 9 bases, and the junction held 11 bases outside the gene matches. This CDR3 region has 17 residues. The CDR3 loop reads CASSEVGLAGDSGEQFF. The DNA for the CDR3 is TGTGCCAGCAGTGAGGTCGGACTAGCGGGAGATTCGGGTGAGCAGTTCTTC.

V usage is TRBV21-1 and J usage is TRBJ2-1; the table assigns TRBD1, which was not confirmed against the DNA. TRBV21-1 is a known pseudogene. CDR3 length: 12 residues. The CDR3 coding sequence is TGTGCCAGCTCGCAGGGGGCGGAAGAGCAGTTCTTC. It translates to CASSQGAEEQFF.

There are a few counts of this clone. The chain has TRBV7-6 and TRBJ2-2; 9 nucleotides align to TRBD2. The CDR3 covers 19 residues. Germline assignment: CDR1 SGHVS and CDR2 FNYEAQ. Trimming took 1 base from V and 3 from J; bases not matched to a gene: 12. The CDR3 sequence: CASSLGGLVAGDYTGELFF. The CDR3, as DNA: TGTGCCAGCAGCTTAGGGGGCTTAGTAGCGGGAGACTACACCGGGGAGCTGTTTTTT.

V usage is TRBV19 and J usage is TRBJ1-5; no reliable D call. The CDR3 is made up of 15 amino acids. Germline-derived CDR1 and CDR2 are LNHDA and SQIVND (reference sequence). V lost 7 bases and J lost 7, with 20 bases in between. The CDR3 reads CASKEDRTRAQPQHF. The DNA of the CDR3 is TGTGCCAGTAAGGAGGACCGAACACGGGCCCAGCCCCAGCATTTT.

CDR3 DNA sequence: TGTGCCAGCGCCATAAGAGTTATCTATGGCTACACCTTC. Its protein product is CASAIRVIYGYTF. The chain is built from TRBV28 and TRBJ1-2; D is undetermined. The germline V gene has CDR1 MDHEN and CDR2 SYDVKM. The V gene lost 8 bases and the J gene lost 4 bases, with 14 bases spanning the gap. CDR3 length equals 13 residues.

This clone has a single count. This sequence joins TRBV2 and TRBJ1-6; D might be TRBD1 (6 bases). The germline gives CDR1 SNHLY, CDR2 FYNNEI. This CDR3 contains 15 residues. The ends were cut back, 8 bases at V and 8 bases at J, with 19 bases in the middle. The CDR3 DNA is TGTGCCAGCTCATATACGCAGGGGAGGGATTCACCCCTCCACTTT. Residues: CASSYTQGRDSPLHF.

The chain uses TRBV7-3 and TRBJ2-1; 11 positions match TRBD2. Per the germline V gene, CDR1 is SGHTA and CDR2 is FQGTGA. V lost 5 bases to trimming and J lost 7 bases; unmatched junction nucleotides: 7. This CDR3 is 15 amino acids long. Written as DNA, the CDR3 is TGTGCCAGCAGCCCTACTAGCGGGAGTGGAAATGAGCAGTTCTTC. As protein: CASSPTSGSGNEQFF.

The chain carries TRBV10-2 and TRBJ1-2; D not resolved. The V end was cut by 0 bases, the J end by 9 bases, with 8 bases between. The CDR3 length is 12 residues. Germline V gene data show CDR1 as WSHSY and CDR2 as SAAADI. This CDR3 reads CASSESARSYTF. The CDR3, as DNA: TGCGCCAGCAGTGAGTCCGCCAGGAGCTACACCTTC.